The clone carrying this T cell receptor (beta chain) was seen a handful of times. What it recognizes is unknown. 60 Vbeta and 13 Jbeta primers were used in PCR. Repertoires were generated with immunoSEQ multiplex PCR, while TCRdb's copy carries only in-frame clones and drops some. This sample has some 130,000 clones, with over 70% found just once. The data were taken from a study of cytomegalovirus exposure and HLA in healthy donors. Overall study findings and caveats: DRB1 showed the most TCR associations and HLA-C the fewest in a later analysis, as rates varied by HLA locus.

The CDR3 has 13 amino acids. V lost 3 bases and J lost 4; bases outside the gene matches: 2. The germline V gene has CDR1 KGHSH and CDR2 LQKENI. This clonotype was sampled from a woman between 40 and 50 years old in good health and CMV-seronegative. V is TRBV18 and J is TRBJ1-2, with 7 bases lining up with TRBD1. The sequenced sample was PBMCs. The CDR3 loop reads CASSPGQTYGYTF. CDR3 DNA sequence: TGTGCCAGCTCACCGGGACAGACCTATGGCTACACCTTC.